This is a list of T cell receptor beta chains from one sample in a study of blood T cell repertoires in COVID-19. TCRdb's copy holds only in-frame clones and misses some; the assay was immunoSEQ multiplex PCR. The sample holds roughly 200,000 clones, 65% to 90% seen once. Sequenced input: PBMCs or T cells enriched from blood (not recorded which). These receptors all come from a woman aged 40 to 49 with acute COVID-19. CDR3s leave out the opening cysteine and the closing phenylalanine or tryptophan. The D gene is left open where the match is weak. Only some rows state a clone size, as once, few, many or a class for expanded clones.

length,V,size,D,CDR3
16,TRBV27,NA,TRBD2,ASSLGTSGRAGRHEQF
11,TRBV2,NA,NA,ASERDLSYEQY
11,TRBV27,NA,NA,ASSLGRSYEQY
11,TRBV12-3/TRBV12-4,once,NA,ASSFSMNTEAF
13,TRBV16,NA,NA,ASSQSPSSGNTIY
16,TRBV5-1,NA,NA,ASSPVPGRERGRYEQY
13,TRBV5-8,NA,NA,ASSLTGLLNNEQF
11,TRBV28,NA,NA,ASSSGLFGGYT
12,TRBV6-6,NA,NA,ASSYEWTNEKLF
13,TRBV9,NA,TRBD2,ASSEGLADSYEQY
15,TRBV28,many,TRBD2,ASSLWSLAGGPGELF
13,TRBV14,NA,NA,ASSQDRWRQETQY
13,TRBV15,NA,TRBD2,ATSRETAGGNEQF
12,TRBV9,once,NA,ASSAPGTAYEQY
13,TRBV29-1,NA,NA,SVGGLRSFSNEQF
12,TRBV6-6,few,TRBD1,AISKGQGNYGYT
13,TRBV27,NA,TRBD1,ASSTGTGGRETQY